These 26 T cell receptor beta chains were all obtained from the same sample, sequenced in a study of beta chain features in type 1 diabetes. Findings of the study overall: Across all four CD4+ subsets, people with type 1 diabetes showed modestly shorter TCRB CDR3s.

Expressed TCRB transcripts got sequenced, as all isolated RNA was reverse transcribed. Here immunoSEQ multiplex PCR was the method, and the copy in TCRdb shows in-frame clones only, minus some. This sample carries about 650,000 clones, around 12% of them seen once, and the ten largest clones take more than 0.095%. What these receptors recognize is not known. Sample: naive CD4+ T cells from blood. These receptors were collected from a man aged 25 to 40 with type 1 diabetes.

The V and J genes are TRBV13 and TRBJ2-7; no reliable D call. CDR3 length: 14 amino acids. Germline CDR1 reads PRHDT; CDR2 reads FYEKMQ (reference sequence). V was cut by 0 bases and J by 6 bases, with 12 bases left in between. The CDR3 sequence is CASSLGRWYGEQYF. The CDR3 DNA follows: TGTGCCAGCAGCTTAGGTCGTTGGTATGGCGAGCAGTACTTC.

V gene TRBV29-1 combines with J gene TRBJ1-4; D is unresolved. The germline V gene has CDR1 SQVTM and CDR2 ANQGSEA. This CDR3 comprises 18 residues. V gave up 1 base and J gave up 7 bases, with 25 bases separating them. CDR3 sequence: CSVEALGSSDITGEKLFF. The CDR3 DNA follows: TGCAGCGTTGAAGCTCTCGGTTCATCAGACATCACGGGTGAAAAACTGTTTTTT.

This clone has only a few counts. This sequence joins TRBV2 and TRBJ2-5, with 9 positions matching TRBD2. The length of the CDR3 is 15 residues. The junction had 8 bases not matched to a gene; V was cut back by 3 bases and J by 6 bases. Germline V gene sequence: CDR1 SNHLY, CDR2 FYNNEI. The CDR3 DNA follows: TGTGCCAGCAGTGAGCAAGCGGGGGGCACGCAGACCCAGTACTTC. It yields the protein CASSEQAGGTQTQYF.

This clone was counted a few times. The CDR3 DNA sequence: TGTGCCAGCAGCTCGCGTGGAGGGGCGCCTCTACACGAGCAGTACTTC. It codes for CASSSRGGAPLHEQYF. This chain connects TRBV7-9 to TRBJ2-7; D perhaps matches TRBD2 (6 bases). V was clipped by 4 bases and J by 5 bases, with 21 bases between them. Germline CDR1 is SEHNR and CDR2 is FQNEAQ (reference sequence). This CDR3 has 16 amino acids.

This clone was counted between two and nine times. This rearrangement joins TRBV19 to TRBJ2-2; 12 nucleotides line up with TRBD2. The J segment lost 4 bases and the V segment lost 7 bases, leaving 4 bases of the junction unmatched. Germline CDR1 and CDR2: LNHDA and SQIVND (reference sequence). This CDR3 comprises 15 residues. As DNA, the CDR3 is TGTGCCAGTAACCCGGGACTAGCGGGCACCGGGGAGCTGTTTTTT. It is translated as CASNPGLAGTGELFF.

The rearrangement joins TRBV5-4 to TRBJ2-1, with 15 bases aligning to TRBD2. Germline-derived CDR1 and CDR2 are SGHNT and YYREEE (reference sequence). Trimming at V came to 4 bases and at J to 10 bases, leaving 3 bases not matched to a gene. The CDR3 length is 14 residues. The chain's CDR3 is CASSLGLAGGEQFF. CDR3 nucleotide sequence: TGTGCCAGCAGCCTGGGACTAGCGGGGGGCGAGCAGTTCTTC.

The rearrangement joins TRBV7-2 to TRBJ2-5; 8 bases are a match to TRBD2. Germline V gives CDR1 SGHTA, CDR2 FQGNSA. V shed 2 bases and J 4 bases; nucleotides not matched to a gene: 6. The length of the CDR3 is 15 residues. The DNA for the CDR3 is TGTGCCAGCAGCTTATATACGGGGGGGCGAGAGACCCAGTACTTC. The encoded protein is CASSLYTGGRETQYF.

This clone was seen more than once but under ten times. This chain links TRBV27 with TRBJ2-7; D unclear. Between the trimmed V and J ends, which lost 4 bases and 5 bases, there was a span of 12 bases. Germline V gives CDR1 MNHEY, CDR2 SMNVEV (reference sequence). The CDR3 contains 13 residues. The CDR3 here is CASSSSWRDEQYF. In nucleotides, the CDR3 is TGTGCCAGCAGTTCCTCATGGAGAGACGAGCAGTACTTC.

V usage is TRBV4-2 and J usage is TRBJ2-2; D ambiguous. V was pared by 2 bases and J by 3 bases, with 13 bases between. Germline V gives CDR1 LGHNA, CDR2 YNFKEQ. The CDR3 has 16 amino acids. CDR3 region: CASSQMAPVDTGELFF. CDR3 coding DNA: TGTGCCAGCAGCCAAATGGCCCCGGTGGACACCGGGGAGCTGTTTTTT.

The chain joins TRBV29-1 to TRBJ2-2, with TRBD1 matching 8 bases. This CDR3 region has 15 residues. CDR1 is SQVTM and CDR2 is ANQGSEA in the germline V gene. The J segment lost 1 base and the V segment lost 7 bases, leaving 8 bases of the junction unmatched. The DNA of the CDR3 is TGCAGCGCCGCCTGGGGGACAGGGAACACCGGGGAGCTGTTTTTT. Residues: CSAAWGTGNTGELFF.

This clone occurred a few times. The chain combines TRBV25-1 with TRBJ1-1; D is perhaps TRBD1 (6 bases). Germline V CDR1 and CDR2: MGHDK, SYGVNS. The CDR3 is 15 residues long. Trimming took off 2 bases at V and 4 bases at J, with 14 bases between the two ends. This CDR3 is CASSERLQGATEAFF. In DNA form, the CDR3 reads TGTGCCAGCAGTGAACGGTTACAGGGAGCCACTGAAGCTTTCTTT.

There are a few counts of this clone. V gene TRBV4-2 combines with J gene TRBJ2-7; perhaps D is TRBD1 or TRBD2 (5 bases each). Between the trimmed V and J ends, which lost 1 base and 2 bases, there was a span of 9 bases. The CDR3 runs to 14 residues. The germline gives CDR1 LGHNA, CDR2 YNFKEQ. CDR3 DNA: TGTGCCAGCAGCCAAGGATGGGGACCCTACGAGCAGTACTTC. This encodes CASSQGWGPYEQYF.

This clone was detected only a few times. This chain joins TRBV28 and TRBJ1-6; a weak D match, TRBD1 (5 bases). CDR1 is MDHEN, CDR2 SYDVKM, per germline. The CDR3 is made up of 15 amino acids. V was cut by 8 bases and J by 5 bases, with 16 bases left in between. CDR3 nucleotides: TGTGCCAGCCGTGTCTTAGGGGCTCATAATTCACCCCTCCACTTT. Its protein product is CASRVLGAHNSPLHF.

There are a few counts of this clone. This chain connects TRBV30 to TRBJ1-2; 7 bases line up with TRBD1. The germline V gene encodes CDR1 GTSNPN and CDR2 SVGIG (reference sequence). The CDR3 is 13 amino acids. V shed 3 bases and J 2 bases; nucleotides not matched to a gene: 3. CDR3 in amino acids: CAWRPQGNYGYTF. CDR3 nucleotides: TGTGCCTGGAGACCACAGGGGAACTATGGCTACACCTTC.

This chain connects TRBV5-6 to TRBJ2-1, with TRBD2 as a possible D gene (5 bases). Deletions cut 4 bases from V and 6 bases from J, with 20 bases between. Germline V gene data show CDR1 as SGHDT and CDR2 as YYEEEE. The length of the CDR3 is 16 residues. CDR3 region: CASSKIGLTSGNEQFF. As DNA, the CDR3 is TGTGCCAGCAGCAAGATCGGACTCACCTCGGGCAATGAGCAGTTCTTC.

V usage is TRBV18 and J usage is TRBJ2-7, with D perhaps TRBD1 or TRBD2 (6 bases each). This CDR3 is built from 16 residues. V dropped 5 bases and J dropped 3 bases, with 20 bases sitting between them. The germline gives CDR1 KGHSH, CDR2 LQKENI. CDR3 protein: CASSYSGGTTNYEQYF. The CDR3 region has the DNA TGTGCCAGCTCATACTCCGGGGGCACGACAAACTACGAGCAGTACTTC.

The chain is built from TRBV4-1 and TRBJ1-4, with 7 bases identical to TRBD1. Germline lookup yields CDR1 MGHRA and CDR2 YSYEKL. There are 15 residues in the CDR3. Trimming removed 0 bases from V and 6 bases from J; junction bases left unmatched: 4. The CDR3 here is CASSQDIRGDEKLFF. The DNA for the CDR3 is TGCGCCAGCAGCCAAGATATCAGGGGGGATGAAAAACTGTTTTTT.

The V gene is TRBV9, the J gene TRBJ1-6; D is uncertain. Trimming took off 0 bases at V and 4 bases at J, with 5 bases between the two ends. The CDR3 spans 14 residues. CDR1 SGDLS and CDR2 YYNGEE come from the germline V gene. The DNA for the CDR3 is TGTGCCAGCAGCGTAGATGCGTATAATTCACCCCTCCACTTT. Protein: CASSVDAYNSPLHF.

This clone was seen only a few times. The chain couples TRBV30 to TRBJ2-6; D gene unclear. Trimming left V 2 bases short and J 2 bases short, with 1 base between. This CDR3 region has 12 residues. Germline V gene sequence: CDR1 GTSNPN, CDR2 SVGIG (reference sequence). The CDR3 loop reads CAWSPGANVLTF. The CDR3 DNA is TGTGCCTGGAGTCCTGGGGCCAACGTCCTGACTTTC.

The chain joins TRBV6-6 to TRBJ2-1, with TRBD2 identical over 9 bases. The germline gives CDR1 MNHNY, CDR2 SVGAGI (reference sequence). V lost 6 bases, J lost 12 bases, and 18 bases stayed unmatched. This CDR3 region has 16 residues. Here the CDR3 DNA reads TGTGCCAGCAGCAAACGGACTAGCGTAGGCACCGGTGCGCAGTTCTTC. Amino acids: CASSKRTSVGTGAQFF.

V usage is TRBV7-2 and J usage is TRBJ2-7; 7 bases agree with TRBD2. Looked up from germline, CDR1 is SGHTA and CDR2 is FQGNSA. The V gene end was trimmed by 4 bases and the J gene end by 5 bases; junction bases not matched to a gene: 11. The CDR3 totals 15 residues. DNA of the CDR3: TGTGCCAGCAGCTCCTCTCTCGCCGGGAGGAACGAGCAGTACTTC. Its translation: CASSSSLAGRNEQYF.

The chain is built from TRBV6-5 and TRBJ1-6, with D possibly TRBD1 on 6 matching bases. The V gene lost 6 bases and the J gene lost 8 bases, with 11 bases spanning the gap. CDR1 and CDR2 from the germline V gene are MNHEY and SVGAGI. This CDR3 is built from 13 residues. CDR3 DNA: TGTGCCAGCAGACCTTACAGGGATTCACCCCTCCACTTT. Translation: CASRPYRDSPLHF.

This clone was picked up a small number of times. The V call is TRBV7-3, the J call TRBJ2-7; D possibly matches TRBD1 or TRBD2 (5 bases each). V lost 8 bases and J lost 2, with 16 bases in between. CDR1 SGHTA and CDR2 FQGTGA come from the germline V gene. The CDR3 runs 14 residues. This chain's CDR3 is CASDRGEETYEQYF. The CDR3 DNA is TGTGCCAGCGATAGAGGGGAAGAGACCTACGAGCAGTACTTC.

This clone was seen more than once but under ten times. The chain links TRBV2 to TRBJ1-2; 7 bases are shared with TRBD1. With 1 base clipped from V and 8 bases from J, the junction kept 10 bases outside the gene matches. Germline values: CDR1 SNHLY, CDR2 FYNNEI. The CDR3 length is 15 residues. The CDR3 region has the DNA TGTGCCAGCAGTGAAGGGACAGGCGTCCGGGAGGGCTACACCTTC. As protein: CASSEGTGVREGYTF.

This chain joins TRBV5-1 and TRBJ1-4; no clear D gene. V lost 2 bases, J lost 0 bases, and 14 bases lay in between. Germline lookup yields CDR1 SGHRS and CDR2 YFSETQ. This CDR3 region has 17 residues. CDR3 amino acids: CASSLNGKLATNEKLFF. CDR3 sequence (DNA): TGCGCCAGCAGCTTAAATGGCAAACTTGCAACTAATGAAAAACTGTTTTTT. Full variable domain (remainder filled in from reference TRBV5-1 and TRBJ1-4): KAGVTQTPRYLIKTRGQQVTLSCSPISGHRSVSWYQQTPGQGLQFLFEYFSETQRNKGNFPGRFSGRQFSNSRSEMNVSTLELGDSALYLCASSLNGKLATNEKLFFGSGTQLSVL.

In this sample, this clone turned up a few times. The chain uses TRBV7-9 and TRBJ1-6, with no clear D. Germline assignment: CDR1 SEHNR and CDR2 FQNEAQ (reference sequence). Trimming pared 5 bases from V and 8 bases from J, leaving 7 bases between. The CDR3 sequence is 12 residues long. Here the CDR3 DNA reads TGTGCCAGCAGCCAAGACTATTCACCCCTCCACTTT. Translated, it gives CASSQDYSPLHF.